The 6 T cell receptor beta chains presented below share a single source sample, sequenced in a study of cytotoxic CD8 clonotypes in ibrutinib-treated CLL. This table comes from immunoSEQ multiplex PCR, and its TCRdb copy is limited to in-frame clones, with some not included. Here the sample spans 25,000 to 30,000 clones, around 52% being singletons. The material was PBMCs, obtained before ibrutinib treatment. The receptor set was obtained from a human donor with chronic lymphocytic leukemia.

The rearrangement uses TRBV5-1 and TRBJ1-2; no firm D call. The germline CDR1 and CDR2 sequences are SGHRS and YFSETQ. The CDR3 has 13 amino acids. Deletions cut 5 bases from V and 2 bases from J, with 10 bases between. The CDR3 region is CASRSQENYGYTF. Here the CDR3 DNA reads TGCGCCAGCAGGAGCCAGGAGAACTATGGCTACACCTTC.

The chain has TRBV27 and TRBJ2-7; 7 positions match TRBD2. Trimming removed 6 bases from V and 3 bases from J; junction bases left unmatched: 5. From germline, CDR1 is MNHEY and CDR2 SMNVEV (reference sequence). CDR3 size: 13 residues. The DNA for the CDR3 is TGTGCCAGCAGACGGCTAGCGGACTACGAGCAGTACTTC. Encoded protein: CASRRLADYEQYF.

This clone was seen only a few times. The chain recombines TRBV5-1 with TRBJ2-3; D not certain. This CDR3 has 14 residues. CDR1 is SGHRS, CDR2 YFSETQ, per germline. Trimming cost V 0 bases and J 3 bases, with 8 bases left between them. CDR3 protein: CASSLVKTTDTQYF. CDR3 DNA sequence: TGCGCCAGCAGCTTGGTAAAGACTACAGATACGCAGTATTTT.

The CDR3 is CASSSLLNTEAFF. CDR3 nucleotide sequence: TGTGCCAGCAGTTCTCTGCTGAACACTGAAGCTTTCTTT. The rearrangement joins TRBV6-7 to TRBJ1-1, with D uncertain. TRBV6-7 qualifies as an ORF whose function is uncertain. This CDR3 has 13 amino acids. V lost 4 bases to trimming and J lost 0 bases, with 6 bases between them.

The rearrangement links TRBV28 to TRBJ2-1; no definite D call. This CDR3 comprises 19 residues. V was shortened by 4 bases and J by 0 bases, with 22 bases between the two germline ends. Germline CDR1 MDHEN, CDR2 SYDVKM. CDR3 coding DNA: TGTGCCAGCAGTTACCCCCTATCATTAAGCTCCCGCTCCTACAATGAGCAGTTCTTC. Translation gives CASSYPLSLSSRSYNEQFF.

The rearrangement joins TRBV10-3 to TRBJ2-5; D not resolved. V shed 7 bases and J shed 5 bases, with 14 bases lying between them. CDR1 and CDR2 (germline): ENHRY, SYGVKD. CDR3 length: 13 amino acids. As DNA, the CDR3 is TGTGCCATCAAAACCAGCTCCGGCGAGACCCAGTACTTC. Translation gives CAIKTSSGETQYF.